The clone carrying this TCR beta chain has at least ten counts. These data come from a study of T cells in Graves' hyperthyroidism and ophthalmopathy. Amplification yielded TCR beta CDR3 regions, with RNA transcripts as the source. HTBI primers were the set used in a first-round RT-PCR of the TCR CDR3. MiXCR was run by TCRdb on the multiplex PCR reads, yielding one entry per CDR3 protein. Among 300,000 to 500,000 distinct CDR3 sequences listed, 11% to 15% were seen once. This CDR3 comprises 15 residues. The germline V gene encodes CDR1 LGHDT and CDR2 YNNKEL (reference sequence). The V end was cut by 0 bases, the J end by 4 bases, with 12 bases between.

The source is a man aged 50 to 60 with Graves' ophthalmopathy. The chain combines TRBV3-1 with TRBJ1-1; D is unclear. Sequencing was done on a sample of blood. CDR3 loop: CASSQDRGRCTEAFF. The CDR3 DNA reads TGTGCCAGCAGCCAAGATCGAGGGAGATGCACTGAAGCTTTCTTT.